What follows are 23 T cell receptor beta chains derived from one specimen sequenced in a study of cytomegalovirus exposure and HLA in healthy donors. This PCR relied on a set of 60 Vbeta primers and 13 Jbeta primers. Method: immunoSEQ multiplex PCR; TCRdb's copy keeps in-frame clones and lacks some. Among more than 85,000 clones listed, approximately 70% were seen once. Sequencing was done on a sample of PBMCs. The origin of the receptors is a woman between 45 and 60 years old in good health and CMV-seropositive.

This clone appeared a single time. In DNA, the CDR3 is TGTGCCAGCAGCTTAAACGGGGGGACTAGCGGGGACTACAATGAGCAGTTCTTC. It specifies CASSLNGGTSGDYNEQFF. The chain links TRBV7-2 to TRBJ2-1, with TRBD2 matching over 13 bases. Germline values: CDR1 SGHTA, CDR2 FQGNSA. Trimming at V came to 2 bases and at J to 3 bases, leaving 7 bases not matched to a gene. The CDR3 consists of 18 residues.

This chain uses TRBV28 with TRBJ2-2; no clear D gene. Germline V gene data show CDR1 as MDHEN and CDR2 as SYDVKM. Trimming shortened V by 7 bases and J by 4 bases, and 19 bases separated the two germline ends. This CDR3 is 16 amino acids long. CDR3 coding DNA: TGTGCCAGCAATAGCAAAGCCTTTTCGGCCACCGGGGAGCTGTTTTTT. It encodes CASNSKAFSATGELFF.

The V call is TRBV19, the J call TRBJ1-5; D is unresolved. The CDR3 loop spans 15 amino acids. Germline V gene data show CDR1 as LNHDA and CDR2 as SQIVND (reference sequence). V dropped 7 bases and J dropped 0 bases, with 13 bases sitting between them. The CDR3 spells CASKQVWYSNQPQHF. The CDR3 coding sequence is TGTGCCAGTAAGCAAGTTTGGTATAGCAATCAGCCCCAGCATTTT.

The chain carries TRBV9 and TRBJ2-1, with a weak D call TRBD2 (5 bases). Trimming shortened V by 2 bases and J by 6 bases, and 6 bases separated the two germline ends. The CDR3 runs to 12 residues. Germline CDR1 and CDR2: SGDLS and YYNGEE. The CDR3 is CASSVGLNEQFF. CDR3 DNA sequence: TGTGCCAGCAGCGTTGGACTCAATGAGCAGTTCTTC.

This clone has a single count. Here the CDR3 reads CASSGGARDNEKLFF. The CDR3 bases are TGTGCCAGTAGTGGGGGGGCCAGGGATAATGAAAAACTGTTTTTT. The rearrangement uses TRBV5-4 and TRBJ1-4; a weak D match, TRBD1 (6 bases). Germline loops: CDR1 SGHNT, CDR2 YYREEE (reference sequence). The CDR3 is 15 amino acids. Trimming pared 8 bases from V and 4 bases from J, leaving 18 bases between.

The rearrangement links TRBV7-2 to TRBJ1-6; D unresolved. With 1 base removed from V and 4 bases from J, the gap between germline ends came to 5 bases. Per the germline V gene, CDR1 is SGHTA and CDR2 is FQGNSA. The CDR3 is made up of 14 amino acids. The CDR3 sequence: CASSLVQYNSPLHF. The DNA for the CDR3 is TGTGCCAGCAGCTTAGTCCAGTATAATTCACCCCTCCACTTT. Full variable domain (rest looked up from reference TRBV7-2 and TRBJ1-6): GAGVSQSPSNKVTEKGKDVELRCDPISGHTALYWYRQSLGQGLEFLIYFQGNSAPDKSGLPSDRFSAERTGGSVSTLTIQRTQQEDSAVYLCASSLVQYNSPLHFGNGTRLTVT.

The chain joins TRBV20-1 to TRBJ1-2, with D unresolved. The V gene lost 6 bases and the J gene lost 7 bases, with 12 bases spanning the gap. Germline V gives CDR1 DFQATT, CDR2 SNEGSKA (reference sequence). The CDR3 totals 11 residues. The CDR3 loop is CSARPTPGYTF. In DNA, the CDR3 is TGCAGTGCGAGGCCTACACCTGGCTACACCTTC.

This clone was observed once. CDR3 DNA: TGTGCCAGCAGTTTTTTCCAGGGGGCAGATACGCAGTATTTT. The encoded protein is CASSFFQGADTQYF. The chain has TRBV28 and TRBJ2-3, with TRBD1 identical over 7 bases. The germline V gene has CDR1 MDHEN and CDR2 SYDVKM. V dropped 3 bases and J dropped 4; count of bases not matched to a gene: 4. The CDR3 runs to 14 residues.

The gene calls are TRBV6-5 and TRBJ1-1; D unresolved. This CDR3 has 14 residues. CDR1 and CDR2 (germline): MNHEY, SVGAGI. V dropped 5 bases and J dropped 0 bases, with 10 bases sitting between them. The chain's CDR3 is CASSPPGLNTEAFF. Written as DNA, the CDR3 is TGTGCCAGCAGTCCCCCGGGTCTGAACACTGAAGCTTTCTTT.

The V gene is TRBV28, the J gene TRBJ2-1, with D unresolved. The length of the CDR3 is 15 residues. CDR1 MDHEN and CDR2 SYDVKM come from the germline V gene. Deletions cut 2 bases from V and 1 base from J, with 9 bases between. CDR3 amino acids: CASSLGRDSYNEQFF. DNA of the CDR3: TGTGCCAGCAGTTTAGGTAGAGATTCCTACAATGAGCAGTTCTTC.

V usage is TRBV9 and J usage is TRBJ2-2; 11 positions match TRBD2. Germline CDR1 is SGDLS and CDR2 is YYNGEE. The CDR3 extends over 16 amino acids. After removal of 4 bases from V and 7 bases from J, the junction contained 9 bases not matched to a gene. The DNA for the CDR3 is TGTGCCAGCAGCTGGAGAACTAGCGGGAGCATCGGGGAGCTGTTTTTT. Translated, it gives CASSWRTSGSIGELFF.

The chain recombines TRBV19 with TRBJ1-2, with 7 bases that match TRBD1. The CDR3 consists of 16 residues. After removal of 4 bases from V and 0 bases from J, the junction contained 8 bases not matched to a gene. Germline values: CDR1 LNHDA, CDR2 SQIVND (reference sequence). CDR3 loop: CASSKGQANSNYGYTF. As DNA, the CDR3 is TGTGCCAGTAGTAAAGGACAGGCCAATTCTAACTATGGCTACACCTTC. Full variable domain (outside the CDR3, taken from reference TRBV19 and TRBJ1-2): DGGITQSPKYLFRKEGQNVTLSCEQNLNHDAMYWYRQDPGQGLRLIYYSQIVNDFQKGDIAEGYSVSREKKESFPLTVTSAQKNPTAFYLCASSKGQANSNYGYTFGSGTRLTVV.

This chain's CDR3 is CASSLALGGQGGYTF. DNA of the CDR3: TGCGCCAGCAGCTTGGCACTCGGCGGCCAGGGTGGCTACACCTTC. The chain links TRBV5-1 to TRBJ1-2, with a weak D call TRBD1 (5 bases). This CDR3 contains 15 residues. The germline V and J ends were trimmed by 0 bases and 7 bases, with 16 bases remaining between them. Germline V lookup: CDR1 SGHRS, CDR2 YFSETQ.

The rearrangement joins TRBV11-2 to TRBJ1-1; TRBD1 might be the D (5 bases). The germline V gene has CDR1 SGHAT and CDR2 FQNNGV. This CDR3 region has 14 residues. Trimming pared 9 bases from V and 6 bases from J, leaving 20 bases between. The CDR3 DNA sequence: TGTGCCAGTAGCGCCCAGGGTGGGTTCGCTGAAGCTTTCTTT. Translated, it gives CASSAQGGFAEAFF.

The chain has TRBV6-6 and TRBJ1-3, with D unclear. V shed 7 bases and J shed 2 bases, with 15 bases lying between them. This CDR3 spans 15 amino acids. The germline V gene has CDR1 MNHNY and CDR2 SVGAGI (reference sequence). The CDR3 sequence: CASNERERAGNTIYF. In DNA, the CDR3 is TGTGCCAGCAACGAACGCGAGAGGGCTGGAAACACCATATATTTT.

The rearrangement joins TRBV5-1 to TRBJ2-1; 8 nucleotides align to TRBD1. After removal of 3 bases from V and 9 bases from J, the junction contained 8 bases not matched to a gene. Germline V gene data show CDR1 as SGHRS and CDR2 as YFSETQ. There are 14 residues in the CDR3. CDR3 loop: CASSSTSQGGEQFF. DNA for the CDR3: TGCGCCAGCAGCTCGACATCACAGGGGGGTGAGCAGTTCTTC.

The chain links TRBV6-6 to TRBJ2-5; tentatively, D is TRBD1 (6 bases). The tail of the sequence fits TRBJ2-7 better, so the J call may be wrong. The germline V gene encodes CDR1 MNHNY and CDR2 SVGAGI (reference sequence). This CDR3 contains 14 residues. The CDR3 here is CASSPPDSPYEQYF. Written as DNA, the CDR3 is TGTGCCAGCAGTCCGCCGGACAGTCCCTACGAGCAGTACTTC.

The CDR3 coding sequence is TGTGCCAGCAGTTTTTCCATCCGGAGCAATCAGCCCCAGCATTTT. Translating it yields CASSFSIRSNQPQHF. This chain joins TRBV28 and TRBJ1-5; D remains unclear. CDR1 and CDR2 (germline): MDHEN, SYDVKM. V was clipped by 3 bases and J by 1 base, with 10 bases between them. This CDR3 has 15 residues.

The genes are TRBV5-1 and TRBJ2-1; 11 bases align to TRBD1. V was clipped by 2 bases and J by 7 bases; unmatched bases: 11. Germline assignment: CDR1 SGHRS and CDR2 YFSETQ. CDR3 length: 17 residues. In DNA form, the CDR3 reads TGCGCCAGCAGCTTTGGAGGCGGACAGGGGGCGATTAATGAGCAGTTCTTC. Translation gives CASSFGGGQGAINEQFF.

This sequence joins TRBV5-8 and TRBJ2-7; D gene ambiguous. The CDR3 has 12 amino acids. Trimming stripped 1 base from V and 3 bases from J, with 5 bases between. CDR1 is SGHTS, CDR2 YDEGEE, per germline. The CDR3: CASSLTHYEQYF. CDR3 nucleotides: TGTGCCAGCAGCTTGACACACTACGAGCAGTACTTC.

CDR3 loop: CASSVGLAGVHEQFF. The CDR3 DNA is TGTGCCAGCAGCGTAGGCTTAGCGGGAGTACATGAGCAGTTCTTC. The chain has TRBV9 and TRBJ2-1; 9 bases are shared with TRBD2. Trimming at V came to 0 bases and at J to 8 bases, leaving 6 bases not matched to a gene. This CDR3 is built from 15 residues. Germline lookup yields CDR1 SGDLS and CDR2 YYNGEE.

The chain combines TRBV5-1 with TRBJ2-1, with 9 bases identical to TRBD2. V lost 4 bases and J lost 4; bases outside the gene matches: 3. Germline assignment: CDR1 SGHRS and CDR2 YFSETQ. There are 14 residues in the CDR3. CDR3 bases: TGCGCCAGCAGCCCCGGACTAGCGTACAATGAGCAGTTCTTC. Protein product: CASSPGLAYNEQFF.

The rearrangement links TRBV7-9 to TRBJ2-1, with D tentatively TRBD2 (6 bases). From germline, CDR1 is SEHNR and CDR2 FQNEAQ (reference sequence). Trimming removed 5 bases at V and 4 bases at J, with 18 bases between. The CDR3 covers 16 residues. CDR3 sequence: CASSRTRGRSYNEQFF. In nucleotides, the CDR3 is TGTGCCAGCAGCCGTACTCGGGGGAGGTCATACAATGAGCAGTTCTTC.